The text below deals with one T cell receptor (beta chain). The antigen is undetermined. Assay execution proceeded at the deep level. Produced via immunoSEQ multiplex PCR; TCRdb's table is partial and in-frame only. The table has some 790,000 clones, 72% seen once; the top ten hold around 1.7%. This sample stems from a study of shared clonotypes between healthy human individuals. Every donor was a Caucasian adult from Nashville, Tennessee. CD4+ cells yielded CD45RA+ naive and CD45RA-negative memory subsets. Germline V CDR1 and CDR2: MGHRA, YSYEKL. V trimming: 0 bases; J trimming: 0 bases; junction bases outside the gene matches: 16. The CDR3 has 21 amino acids. Study-wide points: In the sorted subsets, rarefaction showed sequencing was incomplete despite large depth.

The material sequenced was memory CD4+ T cells sorted from blood. The subset denotes: CD45RA-negative fraction. The TCR comes from a woman under 40 in good health. The chain joins TRBV4-1 to TRBJ1-4; TRBD1 aligns across 7 bases. The CDR3 DNA sequence: TGCGCCAGCAGCCAAGATGCTACAGGGGTGGCCCTGGGGGCAACTAATGAAAAACTGTTTTTT. This gives the protein CASSQDATGVALGATNEKLFF.